This TCR beta chain emerged from a study of T cell repertoires in cytomegalovirus infection. Study-level background: CMV infection plus the matching HLA type was flagged by public TCR beta signatures.

As regards this clonotype: Its cognate antigen is unknown.

Each CDR3 protein gets one entry after TCRdb re-called the reads with MiXCR. The sample includes 150,000 to 200,000 distinct CDR3 sequences, roughly 9.8% seen only once; the top ten take approximately 4.3%. With V trimmed by 4 bases and J by 8 bases, 8 bases remained unmatched. CDR1 is MNHEY and CDR2 is SMNVEV in the germline V gene (reference sequence). This CDR3 contains 16 residues. General study points: There were HLA-C-restricted CMV-specific TCR beta clonotypes dominating the ex vivo response. Cumulative frequency of public TCR beta families picked out carriers of CMV plus the relevant HLA.

Source material: PBMCs. The chain has TRBV27 and TRBJ2-1; 13 positions match TRBD2. The sequence was obtained from a human donor in good health (CMV status not recorded). Some clones in this sample may be carry-over from other donors' samples. The CDR3 nucleotides read TGTGCCAGCAGTTCACGGACTAGCGGGAGTTGGGATGAGCAGTTCTTC. It codes for CASSSRTSGSWDEQFF.